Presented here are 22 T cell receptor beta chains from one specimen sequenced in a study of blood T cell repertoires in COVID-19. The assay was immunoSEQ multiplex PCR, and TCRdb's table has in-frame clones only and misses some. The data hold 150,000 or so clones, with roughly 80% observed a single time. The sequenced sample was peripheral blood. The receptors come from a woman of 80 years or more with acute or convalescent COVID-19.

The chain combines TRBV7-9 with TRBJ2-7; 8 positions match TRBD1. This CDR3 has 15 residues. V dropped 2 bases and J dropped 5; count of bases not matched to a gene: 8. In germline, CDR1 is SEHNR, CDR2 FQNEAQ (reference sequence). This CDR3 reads CASSLPRQGFHEQYF. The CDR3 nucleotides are TGTGCCAGCAGCTTACCGAGACAGGGGTTCCACGAGCAGTACTTC. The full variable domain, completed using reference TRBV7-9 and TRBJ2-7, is DTGVSQNPRHKITKRGQNVTFRCDPISEHNRLYWYRQTLGQGPEFLTYFQNEAQLEKSRLLSDRFSAERPKGSFSTLEIQRTEQGDSAMYLCASSLPRQGFHEQYFGPGTRLTVT.

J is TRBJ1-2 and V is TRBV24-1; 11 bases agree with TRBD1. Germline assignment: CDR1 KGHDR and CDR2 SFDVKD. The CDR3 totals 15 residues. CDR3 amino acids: CAPERLGQGGYGYTF. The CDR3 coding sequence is TGTGCTCCAGAAAGATTGGGACAGGGGGGCTATGGCTACACCTTC.

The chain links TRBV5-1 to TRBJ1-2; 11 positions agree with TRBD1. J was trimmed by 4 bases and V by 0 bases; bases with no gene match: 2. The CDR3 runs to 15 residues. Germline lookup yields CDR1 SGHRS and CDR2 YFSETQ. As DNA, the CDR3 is TGCGCCAGCAGCTTGGAAGGACAGGGGGCCTATGGCTACACCTTC. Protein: CASSLEGQGAYGYTF.

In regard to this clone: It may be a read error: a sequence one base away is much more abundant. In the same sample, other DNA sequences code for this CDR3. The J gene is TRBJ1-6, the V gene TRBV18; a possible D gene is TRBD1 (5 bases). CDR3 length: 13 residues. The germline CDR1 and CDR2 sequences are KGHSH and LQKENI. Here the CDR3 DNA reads TGTGCTAGCTCACCTGGGGCTACCTCACCCCTCCACTTT. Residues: CASSPGATSPLHF.

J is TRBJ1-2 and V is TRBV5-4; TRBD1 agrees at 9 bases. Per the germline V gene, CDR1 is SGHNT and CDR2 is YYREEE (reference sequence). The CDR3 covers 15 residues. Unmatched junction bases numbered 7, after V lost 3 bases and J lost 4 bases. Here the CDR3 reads CASSSRTGEAYGYTF. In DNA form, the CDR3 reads TGTGCCAGCAGCTCGCGGACAGGGGAAGCCTATGGCTACACCTTC.

The CDR3 reads CASSLGLDRSTDTQYF. The CDR3 DNA is TGCGCCAGCAGCTTGGGCCTGGACAGAAGCACAGATACGCAGTATTTT. The chain is built from TRBV5-1 and TRBJ2-3; possible D gene TRBD1, 6 bases. The germline gives CDR1 SGHRS, CDR2 YFSETQ. The CDR3 covers 16 residues. V was clipped by 0 bases and J by 0 bases, with 11 bases between them.

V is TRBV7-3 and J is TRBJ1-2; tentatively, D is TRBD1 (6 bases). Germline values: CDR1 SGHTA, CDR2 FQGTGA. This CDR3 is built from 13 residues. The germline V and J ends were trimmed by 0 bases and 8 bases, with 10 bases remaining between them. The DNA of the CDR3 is TGTGCCAGCAGCTTAACAGGGGGAAGCGGCTACACCTTC. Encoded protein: CASSLTGGSGYTF.

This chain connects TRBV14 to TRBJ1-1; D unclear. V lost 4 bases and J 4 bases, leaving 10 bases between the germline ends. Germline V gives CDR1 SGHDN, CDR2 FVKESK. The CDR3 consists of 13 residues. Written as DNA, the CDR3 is TGTGCCAGCAGCCGAGCCCGGGGCACTGAAGCTTTCTTT. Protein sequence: CASSRARGTEAFF. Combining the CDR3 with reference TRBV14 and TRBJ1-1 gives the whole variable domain EAGVTQFPSHSVIEKGQTVTLRCDPISGHDNLYWYRRVMGKEIKFLLHFVKESKQDESGMPNNRFLAERTGGTYSTLKVQPAELEDSGVYFCASSRARGTEAFFGQGTRLTVV.

CDR3 in DNA: TGTGCCAGCAGCGCATCGGGACAGATTGGCTACACCTTC. This codes for CASSASGQIGYTF. The chain links TRBV2 to TRBJ1-2; TRBD1 matches 7 bases. Germline lookup yields CDR1 SNHLY and CDR2 FYNNEI. CDR3 size: 13 residues. Losses at the gene ends were 6 bases for V and 7 bases for J; bases not matched to a gene: 8. The variable domain in full, with the rest retrieved from reference TRBV2 and TRBJ1-2, is EPEVTQTPSHQVTQMGQEVILRCVPISNHLYFYWYRQILGQKVEFLVSFYNNEISEKSEIFDDQFSVERPDGSNFTLKIRSTKLEDSAMYFCASSASGQIGYTFGSGTRLTVV.

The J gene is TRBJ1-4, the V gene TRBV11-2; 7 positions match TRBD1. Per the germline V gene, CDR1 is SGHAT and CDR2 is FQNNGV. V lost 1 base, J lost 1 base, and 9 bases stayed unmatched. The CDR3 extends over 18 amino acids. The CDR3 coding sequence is TGTGCCAGCAGCTTAGGGAGGAGGGGGCCTGGAACTAATGAAAAACTGTTTTTT. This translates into CASSLGRRGPGTNEKLFF. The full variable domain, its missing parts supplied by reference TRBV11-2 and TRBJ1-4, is EAGVAQSPRYKIIEKRQSVAFWCNPISGHATLYWYQQILGQGPKLLIQFQNNGVVDDSQLPKDRFSAERLKGVDSTLKIQPAKLEDSAVYLCASSLGRRGPGTNEKLFFGSGTQLSVL.

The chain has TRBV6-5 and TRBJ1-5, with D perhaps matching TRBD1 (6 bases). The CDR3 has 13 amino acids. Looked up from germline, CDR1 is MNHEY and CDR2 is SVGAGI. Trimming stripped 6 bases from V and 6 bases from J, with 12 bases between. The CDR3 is CASRGQGSQPQHF. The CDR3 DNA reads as TGTGCCAGCAGGGGGCAGGGGTCTCAGCCCCAGCATTTT.

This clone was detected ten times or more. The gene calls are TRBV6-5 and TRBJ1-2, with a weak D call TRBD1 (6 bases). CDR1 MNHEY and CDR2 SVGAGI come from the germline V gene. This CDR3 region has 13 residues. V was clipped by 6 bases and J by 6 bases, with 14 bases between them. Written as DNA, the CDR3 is TGTGCCAGCAGGCCTACAGGGAGGGATGGCTACACCTTC. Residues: CASRPTGRDGYTF.

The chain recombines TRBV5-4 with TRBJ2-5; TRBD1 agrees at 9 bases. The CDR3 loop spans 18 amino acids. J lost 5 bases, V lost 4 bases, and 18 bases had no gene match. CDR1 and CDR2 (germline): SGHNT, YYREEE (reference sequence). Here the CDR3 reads CASSRAVLRTGALETQYF. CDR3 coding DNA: TGTGCCAGCAGCCGGGCAGTTTTAAGGACAGGGGCCCTGGAGACCCAGTACTTC.

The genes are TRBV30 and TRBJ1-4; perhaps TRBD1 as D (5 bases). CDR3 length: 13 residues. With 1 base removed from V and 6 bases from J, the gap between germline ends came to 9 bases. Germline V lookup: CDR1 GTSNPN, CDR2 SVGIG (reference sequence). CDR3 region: CAWSAPGHEKLFF. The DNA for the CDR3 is TGTGCCTGGAGTGCCCCAGGGCATGAAAAACTGTTTTTT.

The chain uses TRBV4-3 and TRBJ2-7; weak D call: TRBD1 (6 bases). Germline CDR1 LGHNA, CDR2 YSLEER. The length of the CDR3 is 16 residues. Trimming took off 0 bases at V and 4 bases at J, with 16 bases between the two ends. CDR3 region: CASSQDLNGGWYEQYF. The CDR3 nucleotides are TGCGCCAGCAGCCAAGATCTTAATGGGGGCTGGTACGAGCAGTACTTC.

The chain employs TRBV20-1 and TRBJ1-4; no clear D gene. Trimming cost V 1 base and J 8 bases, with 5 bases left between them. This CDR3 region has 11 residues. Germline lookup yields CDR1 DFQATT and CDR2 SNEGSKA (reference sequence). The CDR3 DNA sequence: TGCAGTGCTAGAGTTGAGGAAAAACTGTTTTTT. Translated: CSARVEEKLFF.

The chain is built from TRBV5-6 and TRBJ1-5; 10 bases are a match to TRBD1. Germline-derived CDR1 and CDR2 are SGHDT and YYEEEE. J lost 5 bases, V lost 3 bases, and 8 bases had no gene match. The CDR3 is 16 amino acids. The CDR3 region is CASSSGQGRVDQPQHF. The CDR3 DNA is TGTGCCAGCAGCTCGGGACAGGGGAGGGTAGATCAGCCCCAGCATTTT.

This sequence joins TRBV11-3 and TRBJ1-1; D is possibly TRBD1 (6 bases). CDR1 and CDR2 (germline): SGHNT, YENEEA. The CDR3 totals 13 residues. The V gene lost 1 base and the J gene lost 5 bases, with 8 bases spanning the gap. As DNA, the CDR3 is TGTGCCAGCAGCTTAGGGGGGCAGACTGAAGCTTTCTTT. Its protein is CASSLGGQTEAFF.

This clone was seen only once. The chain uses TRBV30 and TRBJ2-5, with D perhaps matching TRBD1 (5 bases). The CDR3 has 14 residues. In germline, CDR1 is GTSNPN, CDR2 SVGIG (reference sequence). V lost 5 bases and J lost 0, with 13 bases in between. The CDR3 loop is CAWGVDIYQETQYF. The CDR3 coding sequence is TGTGCCTGGGGGGTGGACATTTACCAAGAGACCCAGTACTTC.

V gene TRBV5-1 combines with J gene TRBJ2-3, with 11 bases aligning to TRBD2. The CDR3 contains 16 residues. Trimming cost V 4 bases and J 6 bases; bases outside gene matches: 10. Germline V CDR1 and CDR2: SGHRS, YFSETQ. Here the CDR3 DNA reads TGCGCCAGCAGCAACCCTAGCGGGGGGTATGTGGATACGCAGTATTTT. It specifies CASSNPSGGYVDTQYF.

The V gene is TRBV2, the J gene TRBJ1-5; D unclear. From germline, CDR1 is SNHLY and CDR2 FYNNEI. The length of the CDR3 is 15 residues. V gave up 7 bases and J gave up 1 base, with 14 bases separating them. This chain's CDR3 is CASKKEAGSNQPQHF. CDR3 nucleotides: TGTGCCAGCAAAAAGGAAGCAGGAAGCAATCAGCCCCAGCATTTT.

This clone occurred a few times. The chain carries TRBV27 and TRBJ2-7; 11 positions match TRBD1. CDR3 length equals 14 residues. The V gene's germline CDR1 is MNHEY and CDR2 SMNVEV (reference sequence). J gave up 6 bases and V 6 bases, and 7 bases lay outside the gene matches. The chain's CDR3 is CASRHGQGAFEQYF. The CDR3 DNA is TGTGCCAGCAGGCATGGACAGGGGGCCTTCGAGCAGTACTTC.